This entry concerns a single T cell receptor beta chain. The target antigen is unknown. Trimming left V 2 bases short and J 1 base short, with 6 bases between. The CDR3 runs to 13 residues. Germline values: CDR1 SGHRS, CDR2 YFSETQ. Generated by immunoSEQ multiplex PCR, the TCRdb table keeps only in-frame clones and is missing some. The sample holds around 130,000 clones, roughly 86% seen once. This entry belongs to a study of cytomegalovirus exposure and HLA in healthy donors. Overall study context: The 120 or so validation repertoires used a platform that matched the one used for the 500 to 700 first-cohort repertoires, as a later analysis reported.

Whole-study results and caveats: A few CMV-associated chains were confirmed in vitro to be specific for CMV antigens. The study recorded about 160 TCR beta chains that were cytomegalovirus-associated.

Source material: PBMCs. The rearrangement uses TRBV5-1 and TRBJ1-1; D unresolved. This receptor was identified in a young man in good health and CMV-seronegative. CDR3 region: CASSFEGNTEAFF. CDR3 nucleotides: TGCGCCAGCAGCTTCGAGGGGAACACTGAAGCTTTCTTT.